This section outlines one TCR beta chain sequence together with its context. It has no known antigen specificity. Qualities for individual bases were not recorded, and no much larger clone is one base off. The entry originates in a study of blood T cell repertoires in COVID-19 (dated by TCRdb to the early 2020s). Turning to the overall study: Samples covering the acute and convalescent phases of COVID-19 were provided by collaborators in the United States, Italy and Spain. Sample metadata almost always included a de-identified subject ID, COVID-19 status, age in years and sex. Where available, HLA class I and class II types were obtained from metadata supplied by the sample provider rather than from assay-based typing. The prospective study material was composed of cDNA or gDNA derived from T cells, B-cell-depleted T cells, or PBMCs. Deeply sampled blood TCRbeta repertoires from subjects exposed to, actively infected with, or recovered from COVID-19 were included in the dataset. The samples were drawn from two sources: the first 160 participants of the ongoing ImmuneRACE study, and some 1,300 subjects contributed by 6 global collaborators. The repertoires were made available in a free public database intended to serve as a resource for research on the immune response to SARS-CoV-2.

One collaborating source in Seattle enrolled patients during active infection and followed them longitudinally through the course of disease. Whole blood was collected in K2EDTA tubes by collaborating institutions according to the institutions' own protocols. Collaborator samples were shipped for TCRbeta analysis as frozen whole blood, isolated PBMCs, or DNA extracted from either sample type. For this chain, trimming is 2 bases at the V end and 10 bases at the J end, and the number of junction bases without a gene match is 9. Spanning cysteine to phenylalanine, the CDR3 consists of 15 amino acids. The CDR3 DNA has 45 bases and is translated from base 1. In the germline V gene, CDR1 corresponds to SGHTS and CDR2 to YDEGEE. The immunoSEQ Assay, a bias-controlled multiplex PCR, was used to amplify TCRbeta CDR3 regions from genomic DNA. For the original study's pipeline: The number of nucleated cells in each sample was estimated from the amplification of reference gene primers within the assay. Sequence reads were collapsed and filtered to measure the absolute abundance of every unique TCRbeta CDR3 rearrangement. For each sample, productive Simpson clonality was calculated as the square root of Simpson's diversity index across productive rearrangements. TCRdb took over this immuneACCESS table, retaining in-frame rearrangements with V and J assigned. Such tables are incomplete; in checked studies, under half of the missing clones stem from an unresolved V gene, and the remainder is unexplained. The V and J calls and the clone size are those of that table, but D and trimming were determined from the DNA. The sample table records some 58,000 clones; around 83% of these occur just once. The ten most abundant clones make up approximately 10% of the sample.

What the research found in general, with its limitations: Clinical and demographic metadata were provided uncurated, with the amount varying by source and participant.

Sequencing was done on a sample of peripheral blood. Recombination linked TRBV5-8 to TRBJ2-1, and TRBD2 aligns with 10 junction nucleotides. This sequence was found in a man aged 45-65 years with COVID-19, enrolled during active disease. The encoded CDR3 is CASSFGLAGEGEQFF. The DNA sequence follows: TGTGCCAGCAGCTTCGGGCTAGCGGGAGAGGGGGAGCAGTTCTTC.